This entry lists 31 T cell receptor beta chains sequenced from one sample in a study of patients and donors after allogeneic stem cell transplantation (dated by TCRdb to between 2020 and 2021). Receptor libraries were prepared by RT-PCR. The sequencer listed for this sample is NextSeq 550. The public reads were reanalyzed by TCRdb: fastp trimming at Q25, MiXCR alignment, in-frame beta chains only. Each record represents a unique CDR3 protein, reported with the most common genes and DNA among its rows. The sample data list 410,000 or so distinct CDR3 sequences, and around 16% of these were observed just once. The top ten constitute roughly 7% of the sample. Input material: blood, either unsorted or a sorted T cell fraction (not recorded which). These receptor sequences come from a human donor who was either an allogeneic HSCT recipient or a stem cell or donor lymphocyte infusion donor (not recorded which). It is not recorded whose cells these are; they may come from a transplant donor.

The chain carries TRBV6-1 and TRBJ2-5; TRBD1 or TRBD2 may be the D gene (5 bases each). This CDR3 spans 14 amino acids. The V and J ends lost 3 bases and 9 bases respectively, with 17 bases between them. Germline assignment: CDR1 MNHNS and CDR2 SASEGT. Here the CDR3 DNA reads TGTGCCAGCAGTGACGCCGGGGCTAAGACGGCCCAGTACTTC. Its protein product is CASSDAGAKTAQYF.

This clonotype was found many times. An end of the junction does not agree with germline; a read error may underlie this. The chain combines TRBV5-1 with TRBJ2-7; TRBD1 matches 7 bases. CDR3 length: 14 residues. Germline V gene lookup returns CDR1 SGHRS and CDR2 YFSETQ. This CDR3 reads CASRLETGSYEQYF. CDR3 nucleotide sequence: TGCGCCAGCAGATTGGAGACAGGGTCCTACGAGCAGTACTTC. The whole variable domain, filled in from reference TRBV5-1 and TRBJ2-7, reads KAGVTQTPRYLIKTRGQQVTLSCSPISGHRSVSWYQQTPGQGLQFLFEYFSETQRNKGNFPGRFSGRQFSNSRSEMNVSTLELGDSALYLCASRLETGSYEQYFGPGTRLTVT.

This chain links TRBV19 with TRBJ1-5, with a tentative D call TRBD1 (5 bases). V was pared by 4 bases and J by 1 base, with 11 bases between. The CDR3 extends over 15 amino acids. Per the germline V gene, CDR1 is LNHDA and CDR2 is SQIVND (reference sequence). The DNA for the CDR3 is TGTGCCAGTAGTAGGCCTGAGGGGAGCAATCAGCCCCAGCATTTT. Translation: CASSRPEGSNQPQHF.

This clonotype was counted many times. The chain uses TRBV12-3 or TRBV12-4 and TRBJ2-7; D might be TRBD2 (6 bases). This CDR3 comprises 12 residues. V lost 4 bases and J lost 7, with 11 bases in between. DNA of the CDR3: TGTGCCAGCAGTTCAGGAGCGGGTGAGCAGTACTTC. Translating it yields CASSSGAGEQYF.

This chain uses TRBV7-2 with TRBJ2-2, with TRBD2 matching 8 bases. The CDR3 extends over 16 amino acids. Looked up from germline, CDR1 is SGHTA and CDR2 is FQGNSA. V shed 5 bases, J shed 5 bases, and the junction held 10 bases outside the gene matches. In DNA, the CDR3 is TGTGCCAGCAGCAGTCGATGGAGCGGGGGTACCGGGGAGCTGTTTTTT. It is translated as CASSSRWSGGTGELFF.

This clonotype was recorded only once. The chain couples TRBV7-3 to TRBJ2-3; D might be TRBD2 (5 bases). The CDR3 length is 13 residues. CDR1 and CDR2 from the germline V gene are SGHTA and FQGTGA. Trimming stripped 2 bases from V and 7 bases from J, with 10 bases between. CDR3 sequence: CASSLRGLNTQYF. CDR3 in DNA: TGTGCCAGCAGCTTACGGGGTTTAAATACGCAGTATTTT.

This clonotype was picked up many times. The J gene is TRBJ2-7, the V gene TRBV18; D possibly corresponds to TRBD2 (5 bases). This CDR3 contains 13 residues. V lost 3 bases, J lost 3 bases, and 9 bases lay in between. Germline V CDR1 and CDR2: KGHSH, LQKENI. The DNA for the CDR3 is TGTGCCAGCTCACCGCTAGGAGGCTACGAGCAGTACTTC. Its protein is CASSPLGGYEQYF.

This clonotype has only a few counts. The chain carries TRBV7-3 and TRBJ1-1; D uncertain. The CDR3 contains 13 residues. V was cut by 1 base and J by 4 bases, with 7 bases left in between. Germline CDR1 SGHTA, CDR2 FQGTGA. CDR3 sequence: CASSLSRVTEAFF. DNA of the CDR3: TGTGCCAGCAGCTTAAGCAGAGTCACTGAAGCTTTCTTT.

This clonotype was observed a handful of times. The chain couples TRBV7-9 to TRBJ2-3, with a weak D call TRBD2 (5 bases). V was shortened by 11 bases and J by 3 bases, with 12 bases between the two germline ends. Looked up from germline, CDR1 is SEHNR and CDR2 is FQNEAQ (reference sequence). The CDR3 runs 12 residues. The CDR3 is CAVRTGTDTQYF. The DNA of the CDR3 is TGTGCCGTCAGGACTGGGACAGATACGCAGTATTTT.

The V call is TRBV27, the J call TRBJ2-1, with D tentatively TRBD1 (6 bases). The germline gives CDR1 MNHEY, CDR2 SMNVEV (reference sequence). The CDR3 runs 17 residues. Deletions cut 2 bases from V and 0 bases from J, with 14 bases between. The CDR3 coding sequence is TGTGCCAGCAGTTTAGGGGGCCCCTGGAGCTCCTACAATGAGCAGTTCTTC. This encodes CASSLGGPWSSYNEQFF.

This clonotype has a handful of counts. The rearrangement joins TRBV5-1 to TRBJ2-7, with D possibly matching TRBD1 (6 bases). The CDR3 contains 14 residues. Germline CDR1 and CDR2: SGHRS and YFSETQ. Between the trimmed V and J ends, which lost 4 bases and 3 bases, there was a span of 14 bases. CDR3 amino acids: CASSVDSSDYEQYF. In nucleotides, the CDR3 is TGCGCCAGCAGCGTGGACAGTTCCGACTACGAGCAGTACTTC. Combining the CDR3 with reference TRBV5-1 and TRBJ2-7 gives the whole variable domain KAGVTQTPRYLIKTRGQQVTLSCSPISGHRSVSWYQQTPGQGLQFLFEYFSETQRNKGNFPGRFSGRQFSNSRSEMNVSTLELGDSALYLCASSVDSSDYEQYFGPGTRLTVT.

The rearrangement uses TRBV29-1 and TRBJ1-5; maybe TRBD1 (6 bases). Trimming took 6 bases from V and 0 from J, leaving 18 bases between them. The germline V gene encodes CDR1 SQVTM and CDR2 ANQGSEA. The CDR3 runs to 16 residues. The CDR3 sequence is CSVATGTINSNQPQHF. CDR3 bases: TGCAGCGTGGCGACCGGGACAATTAATAGCAATCAGCCCCAGCATTTT.

V gene TRBV9 combines with J gene TRBJ1-3; TRBD1 aligns across 7 bases. The CDR3 loop spans 15 amino acids. CDR1 and CDR2 (germline): SGDLS, YYNGEE. V was pared by 3 bases and J by 0 bases, with 3 bases of the junction left unmatched. CDR3: CASSARDSSGNTIYF. CDR3 nucleotide sequence: TGTGCCAGCAGCGCCCGGGACAGCTCTGGAAACACCATATATTTT.

The V and J genes are TRBV30 and TRBJ2-3, with 9 bases that match TRBD1. The germline CDR1 and CDR2 sequences are GTSNPN and SVGIG (reference sequence). Trimming at V came to 0 bases and at J to 5 bases, leaving 3 bases not matched to a gene. The CDR3 contains 14 residues. The CDR3 DNA follows: TGTGCCTGGAGTGTTGGGACAGGGAGAGATACGCAGTATTTT. It codes for CAWSVGTGRDTQYF.

The chain uses TRBV5-1 and TRBJ2-7; TRBD1 aligns across 9 bases. The germline V gene encodes CDR1 SGHRS and CDR2 YFSETQ. Trimming cost V 2 bases and J 7 bases; bases outside gene matches: 4. The CDR3 runs to 13 residues. The CDR3 DNA reads TGCGCCAGCAGCTTAAACAGGGGGCGGGAGCAGTACTTC. This codes for CASSLNRGREQYF.

The rearrangement joins TRBV7-9 to TRBJ2-7; D is unresolved. Per germline, CDR1 SEHNR and CDR2 FQNEAQ (reference sequence). The CDR3 has 12 amino acids. The V end was cut by 2 bases, the J end by 6 bases, with 8 bases between. CDR3 in DNA: TGTGCCAGCAGCTTATCTCCTGGCGAGCAGTACTTC. This translates into CASSLSPGEQYF.

The V call is TRBV6-1, the J call TRBJ1-1; 7 bases are a match to TRBD1. Germline V gives CDR1 MNHNS, CDR2 SASEGT. CDR3 size: 15 residues. The J segment lost 3 bases and the V segment lost 5 bases, leaving 9 bases of the junction unmatched. The CDR3 sequence is CASSQHRGLHTEAFF. CDR3 nucleotides: TGTGCCAGCAGTCAGCACAGGGGCCTGCACACTGAAGCTTTCTTT.

The chain joins TRBV6-1 to TRBJ2-6; tentatively, D is TRBD1 (6 bases). From germline, CDR1 is MNHNS and CDR2 SASEGT. CDR3 length: 14 amino acids. V was trimmed by 7 bases and J by 1 base, leaving 8 bases between them. The CDR3 region is CASNTGSGANVLTF. CDR3 nucleotides: TGTGCCAGCAACACAGGGTCTGGGGCCAACGTCCTGACTTTC.

This chain uses TRBV5-1 with TRBJ2-5; the match to TRBD1 covers 7 bases. The CDR3 length is 14 residues. V was clipped by 9 bases and J by 1 base; unmatched bases: 9. Per germline, CDR1 SGHRS and CDR2 YFSETQ. The CDR3 nucleotides read TGCGCCACCAAGGACAGGTTCTCCCAAGAGACCCAGTACTTC. It specifies CATKDRFSQETQYF.

The V and J genes are TRBV24-1 and TRBJ2-1, with no clear D. In germline, CDR1 is KGHDR, CDR2 SFDVKD. This CDR3 contains 15 residues. The V gene lost 0 bases and the J gene lost 3 bases, with 8 bases spanning the gap. The CDR3 region has the DNA TGTGCCACCAGTGATTTGGAGACTGGCTACAATGAGCAGTTCTTC. This encodes CATSDLETGYNEQFF.

The chain has TRBV18 and TRBJ2-7, with 9 bases identical to TRBD1. Trimming at V came to 3 bases and at J to 3 bases, leaving 9 bases not matched to a gene. Germline CDR1 reads KGHSH; CDR2 reads LQKENI. The CDR3 consists of 16 residues. The CDR3 is CASSPQQGAFNYEQYF. DNA of the CDR3: TGTGCCAGCTCACCGCAACAGGGGGCGTTTAACTACGAGCAGTACTTC.

The gene calls are TRBV5-1 and TRBJ2-1; possibly TRBD2 for D (6 bases). V was cut by 4 bases and J by 7 bases, with 18 bases left in between. Per the germline V gene, CDR1 is SGHRS and CDR2 is YFSETQ. This CDR3 contains 15 residues. The CDR3 sequence: CASSANPSAGNEQFF. CDR3 in DNA: TGCGCCAGCAGCGCAAACCCTAGCGCCGGGAATGAGCAGTTCTTC.

This clonotype was observed many times. This rearrangement joins TRBV12-3 or TRBV12-4 to TRBJ2-2; D is possibly TRBD2 (7 bases). Trimming cost V 2 bases and J 4 bases, with 8 bases left between them. The CDR3 is 14 amino acids. As DNA, the CDR3 is TGTGCCAGCAGTTTAAGGGGGGGCACCGGGGAGCTGTTTTTT. Encoded protein: CASSLRGGTGELFF.

The chain links TRBV14 to TRBJ2-1, with D possibly being TRBD2 (5 bases). This CDR3 region has 14 residues. Germline CDR1 SGHDN, CDR2 FVKESK. V was clipped by 2 bases and J by 10 bases, with 15 bases between them. The CDR3 region is CASSQLIQRGEQFF. CDR3 nucleotide sequence: TGTGCCAGCAGCCAATTGATCCAGCGAGGGGAGCAGTTCTTC. Full variable domain (rest looked up from reference TRBV14 and TRBJ2-1): EAGVTQFPSHSVIEKGQTVTLRCDPISGHDNLYWYRRVMGKEIKFLLHFVKESKQDESGMPNNRFLAERTGGTYSTLKVQPAELEDSGVYFCASSQLIQRGEQFFGPGTRLTVL.

The chain carries TRBV29-1 and TRBJ1-1; D is unresolved. Germline V gene data show CDR1 as SQVTM and CDR2 as ANQGSEA. The CDR3 is 12 amino acids. V dropped 7 bases and J dropped 1 base, with 10 bases sitting between them. CDR3 residues: CSARPENTEAFF. CDR3 bases: TGCAGCGCCCGGCCCGAGAACACTGAAGCTTTCTTT.

This clonotype showed up just once. V is TRBV20-1 and J is TRBJ2-5, with D tentatively TRBD2 (5 bases). The CDR3 runs to 14 residues. Germline V gene lookup returns CDR1 DFQATT and CDR2 SNEGSKA (reference sequence). Trimming took 1 base from V and 4 from J, leaving 13 bases between them. As DNA, the CDR3 is TGCAGTGCTAGAGCCCACATCGAGGGAGAGACCCAGTACTTC. Protein: CSARAHIEGETQYF.

This chain connects TRBV12-3 or TRBV12-4 to TRBJ1-1, with D possibly TRBD1 on 6 matching bases. Trimming pared 6 bases from V and 2 bases from J, leaving 19 bases between. The CDR3 covers 16 residues. Written as DNA, the CDR3 is TGTGCCAGCAGCATACAGGGACAAAGAGCAAACACTGAAGCTTTCTTT. This sequence encodes CASSIQGQRANTEAFF.

This clonotype has only a few counts. The chain links TRBV28 to TRBJ1-5, with D possibly matching TRBD1 (5 bases). In germline, CDR1 is MDHEN, CDR2 SYDVKM. The V end was cut by 5 bases, the J end by 7 bases, with 9 bases between. The CDR3 covers 12 residues. The CDR3 sequence is CASSAGAQPQHF. The DNA of the CDR3 is TGTGCCAGCAGTGCCGGGGCCCAGCCCCAGCATTTT.

CDR3 nucleotides: TGTGCCAGCAGACCCCCTAGGGGCGGACGGAGCAGCCTCCACTTT. Translation: CASRPPRGGRSSLHF. V usage is TRBV27 and J usage is TRBJ1-6, with D possibly being TRBD1 (5 bases). The CDR3 spans 15 residues. CDR1 is MNHEY and CDR2 is SMNVEV in the germline V gene (reference sequence). V was trimmed by 6 bases and J by 15 bases, leaving 24 bases between them.

This clonotype appeared many times. The V call is TRBV29-1, the J call TRBJ1-1; D call uncertain. Germline CDR1 reads SQVTM; CDR2 reads ANQGSEA. The length of the CDR3 is 16 residues. The V and J ends lost 3 bases and 5 bases respectively, with 22 bases between them. The CDR3 protein is CSVDRAPRRGRTEAFF. The CDR3 coding sequence is TGCAGCGTTGACCGGGCCCCCCGGCGAGGGAGAACTGAAGCTTTCTTT.

This clonotype was counted between two and nine times. The CDR3 region is CASSNAGAYTF. The DNA for the CDR3 is TGTGCCAGCAGTAACGCAGGGGCCTACACCTTC. The rearrangement links TRBV6-5 to TRBJ1-2; possibly TRBD1 for D (6 bases). The V gene's germline CDR1 is MNHEY and CDR2 SVGAGI. This CDR3 is 11 amino acids long. V was clipped by 5 bases and J by 10 bases, with 11 bases between them.